This T cell receptor beta chain derives from a study of T-cell memory formation after mild COVID-19. Looking at the study overall: Most TCR clusters belonged to a single donor.

General study points: Contracting CD4+ clones sat mainly in CM and EM; CD8+ in EMRA. Memory sampled before infection contained some responding clones, suggesting cross-reactive memory joined.

TCRdb called the 5' RACE reads again in MiXCR, with one record for every CDR3 protein. This table has fewer than 200,000 distinct CDR3 sequences, 20% to 25% appearing once. Germline CDR1 reads SGHRS; CDR2 reads YFSETQ. CDR3 size: 14 residues. J was trimmed by 8 bases and V by 4 bases; bases with no gene match: 6. A few counts support this clonotype. Its antigen is still unknown. The chain has TRBV5-1 and TRBJ1-5; 10 bases agree with TRBD1. The sequenced sample was PBMCs or a T cell subset sorted from them (not recorded which). This TCR derives from an adult woman who had mild COVID-19 (a few samples of this study predate the infection). Cell type and time point are not known. CDR3 amino acids: CASSPGTGVEPQHF. CDR3 DNA: TGCGCCAGCAGCCCCGGGACAGGGGTAGAGCCCCAGCATTTT.